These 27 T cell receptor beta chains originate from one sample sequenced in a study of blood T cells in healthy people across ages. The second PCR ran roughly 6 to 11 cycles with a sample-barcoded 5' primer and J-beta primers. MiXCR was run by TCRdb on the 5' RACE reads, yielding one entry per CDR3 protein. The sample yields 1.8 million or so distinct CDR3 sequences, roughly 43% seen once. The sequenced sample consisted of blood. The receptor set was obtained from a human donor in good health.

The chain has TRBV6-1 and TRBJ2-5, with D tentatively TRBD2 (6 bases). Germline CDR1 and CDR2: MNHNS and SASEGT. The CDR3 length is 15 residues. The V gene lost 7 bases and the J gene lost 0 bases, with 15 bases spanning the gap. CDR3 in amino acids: CASIFGGADQETQYF. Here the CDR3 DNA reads TGTGCCAGCATTTTCGGGGGAGCGGACCAAGAGACCCAGTACTTC.

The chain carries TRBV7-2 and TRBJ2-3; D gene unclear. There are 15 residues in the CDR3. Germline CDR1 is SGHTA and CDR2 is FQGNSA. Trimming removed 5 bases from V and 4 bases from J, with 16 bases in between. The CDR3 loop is CASSHRASASDTQYF. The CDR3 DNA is TGTGCCAGCAGCCACCGGGCATCCGCGTCAGATACGCAGTATTTT.

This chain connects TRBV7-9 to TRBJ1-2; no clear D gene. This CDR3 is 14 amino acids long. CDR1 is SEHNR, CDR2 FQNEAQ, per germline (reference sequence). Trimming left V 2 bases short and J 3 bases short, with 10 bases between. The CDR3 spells CASSLPGLDYGYTF. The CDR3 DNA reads TGTGCCAGCAGCTTACCGGGTTTGGACTATGGCTACACCTTC.

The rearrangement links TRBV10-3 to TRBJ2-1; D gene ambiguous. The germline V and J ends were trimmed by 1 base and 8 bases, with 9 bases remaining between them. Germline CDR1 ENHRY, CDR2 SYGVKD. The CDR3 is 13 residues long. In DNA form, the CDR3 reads TGTGCCATCAGTGAGTTTTTGGATGATGAGCAGTTCTTC. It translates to CAISEFLDDEQFF.

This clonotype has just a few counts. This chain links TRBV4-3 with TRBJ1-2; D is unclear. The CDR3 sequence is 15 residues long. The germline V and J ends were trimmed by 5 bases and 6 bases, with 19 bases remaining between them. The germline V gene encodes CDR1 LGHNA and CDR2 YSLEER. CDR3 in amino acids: CASSSVETPLHGYTF. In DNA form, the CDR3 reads TGCGCCAGCAGCTCCGTTGAGACCCCTCTACATGGCTACACCTTC.

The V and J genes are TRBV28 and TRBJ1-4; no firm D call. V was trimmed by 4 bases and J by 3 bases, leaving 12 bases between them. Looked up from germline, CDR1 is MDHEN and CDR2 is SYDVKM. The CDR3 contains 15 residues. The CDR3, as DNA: TGTGCCAGCAGTTCCCCACGGGTCGCTAATGAAAAACTGTTTTTT. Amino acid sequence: CASSSPRVANEKLFF. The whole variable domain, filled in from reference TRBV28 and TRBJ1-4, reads DVKVTQSSRYLVKRTGEKVFLECVQDMDHENMFWYRQDPGLGLRLIYFSYDVKMKEKGDIPEGYSVSREKKERFSLILESASTNQTSMYLCASSSPRVANEKLFFGSGTQLSVL.

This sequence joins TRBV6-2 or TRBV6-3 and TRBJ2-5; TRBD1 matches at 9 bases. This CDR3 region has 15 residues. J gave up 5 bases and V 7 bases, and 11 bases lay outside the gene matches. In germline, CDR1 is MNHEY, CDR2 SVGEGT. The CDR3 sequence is CASNRPGQGYETQYF. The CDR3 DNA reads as TGTGCCAGCAACCGGCCGGGACAGGGATACGAGACCCAGTACTTC.

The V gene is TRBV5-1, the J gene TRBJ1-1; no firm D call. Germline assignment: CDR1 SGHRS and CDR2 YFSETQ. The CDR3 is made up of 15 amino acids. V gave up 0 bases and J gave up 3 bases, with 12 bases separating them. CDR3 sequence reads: CASSLDPAVHTEAFF. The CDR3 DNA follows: TGCGCCAGCAGCTTGGACCCGGCCGTTCACACTGAAGCTTTCTTT.

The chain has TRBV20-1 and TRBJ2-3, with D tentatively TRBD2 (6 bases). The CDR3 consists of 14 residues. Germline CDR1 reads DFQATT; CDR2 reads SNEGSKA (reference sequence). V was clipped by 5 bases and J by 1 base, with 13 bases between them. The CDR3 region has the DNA TGCAGTGCTGCCGAGCGGGCGGGCACAGATACGCAGTATTTT. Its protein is CSAAERAGTDTQYF.

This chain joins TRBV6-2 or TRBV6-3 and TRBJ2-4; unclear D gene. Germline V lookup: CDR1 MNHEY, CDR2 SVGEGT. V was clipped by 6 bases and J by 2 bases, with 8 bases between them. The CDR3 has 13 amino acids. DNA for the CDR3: TGTGCCAGCAGAGGTACCTCCAAAAACATTCAGTACTTC. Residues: CASRGTSKNIQYF.

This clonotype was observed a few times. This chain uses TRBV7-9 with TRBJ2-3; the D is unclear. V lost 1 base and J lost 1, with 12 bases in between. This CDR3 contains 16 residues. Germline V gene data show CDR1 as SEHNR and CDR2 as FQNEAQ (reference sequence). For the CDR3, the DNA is TGTGCCAGCAGCTTAGGGTCCGACCGTGGCACAGATACGCAGTATTTT. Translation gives CASSLGSDRGTDTQYF.

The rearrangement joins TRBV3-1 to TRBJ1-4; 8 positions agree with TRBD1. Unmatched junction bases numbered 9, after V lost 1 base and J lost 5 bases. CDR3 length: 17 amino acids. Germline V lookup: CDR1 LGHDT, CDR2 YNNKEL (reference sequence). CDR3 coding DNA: TGTGCCAGCAGCCAAGTCGGGCGGACAGGGAGAAATGAAAAACTGTTTTTT. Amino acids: CASSQVGRTGRNEKLFF.

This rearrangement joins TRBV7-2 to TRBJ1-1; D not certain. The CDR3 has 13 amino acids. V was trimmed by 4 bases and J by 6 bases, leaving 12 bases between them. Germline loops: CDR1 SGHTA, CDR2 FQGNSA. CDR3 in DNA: TGTGCCAGCAGCTCTCACATGGGCTCTGAAGCTTTCTTT. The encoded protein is CASSSHMGSEAFF.

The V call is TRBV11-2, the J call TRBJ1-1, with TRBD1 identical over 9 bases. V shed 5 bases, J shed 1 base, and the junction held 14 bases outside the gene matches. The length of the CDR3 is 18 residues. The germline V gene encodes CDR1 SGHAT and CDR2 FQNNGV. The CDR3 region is CASSPTGTGSFRNTEAFF. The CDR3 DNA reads TGTGCCAGCAGCCCTACCGGGACAGGGAGCTTTAGGAACACTGAAGCTTTCTTT.

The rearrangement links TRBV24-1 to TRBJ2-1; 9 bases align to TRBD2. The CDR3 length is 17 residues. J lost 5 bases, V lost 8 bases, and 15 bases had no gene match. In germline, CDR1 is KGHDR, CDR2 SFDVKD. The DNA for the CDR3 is TGTGCCACCAAGGCCCCAGGGGCTAGCGGGGTAGACAATGAGCAGTTCTTC. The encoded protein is CATKAPGASGVDNEQFF.

CDR3 sequence: CSASGGRGGAQYF. The CDR3 bases are TGCAGTGCTAGTGGAGGCAGGGGAGGGGCCCAGTACTTC. The chain couples TRBV20-1 to TRBJ2-5; a possible D gene is TRBD2 (7 bases). Trimming took off 3 bases at V and 9 bases at J, with 17 bases between the two ends. Germline V gene data show CDR1 as DFQATT and CDR2 as SNEGSKA (reference sequence). The CDR3 has 13 residues.

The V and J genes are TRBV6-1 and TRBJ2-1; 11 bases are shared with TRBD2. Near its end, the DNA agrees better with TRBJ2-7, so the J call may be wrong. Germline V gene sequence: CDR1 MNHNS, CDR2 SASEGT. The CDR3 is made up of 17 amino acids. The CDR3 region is CASRSISGGVSYNEQYF. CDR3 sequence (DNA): TGTGCCAGCAGATCTATTAGCGGGGGGGTCTCCTACAATGAGCAGTACTTC.

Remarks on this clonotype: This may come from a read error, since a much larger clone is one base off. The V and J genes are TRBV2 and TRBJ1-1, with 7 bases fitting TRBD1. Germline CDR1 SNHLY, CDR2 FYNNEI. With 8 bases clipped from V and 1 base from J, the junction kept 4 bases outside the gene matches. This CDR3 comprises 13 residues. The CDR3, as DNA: TGTGCCAGCGGGGACAGAGAGAACACTGAAGCTTTCTTT. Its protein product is CASGDRENTEAFF. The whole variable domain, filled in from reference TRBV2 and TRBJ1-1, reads EPEVTQTPSHQVTQMGQEVILRCVPISNHLYFYWYRQILGQKVEFLVSFYNNEISEKSEIFDDQFSVERPDGSNFTLKIRSTKLEDSAMYFCASGDRENTEAFFGQGTRLTVV.

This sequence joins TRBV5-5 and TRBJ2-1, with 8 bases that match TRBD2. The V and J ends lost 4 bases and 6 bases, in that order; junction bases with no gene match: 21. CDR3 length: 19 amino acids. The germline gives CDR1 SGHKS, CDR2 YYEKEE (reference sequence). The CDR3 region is CASSPAGGDGRAHSNEQFF. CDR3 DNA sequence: TGTGCCAGCAGCCCAGCTGGGGGGGACGGGAGGGCCCACAGCAATGAGCAGTTCTTC. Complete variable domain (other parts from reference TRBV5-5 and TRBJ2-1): DAGVTQSPTHLIKTRGQQVTLRCSPISGHKSVSWYQQVLGQGPQFIFQYYEKEERGRGNFPDRFSARQFPNYSSELNVNALLLGDSALYLCASSPAGGDGRAHSNEQFFGPGTRLTVL.

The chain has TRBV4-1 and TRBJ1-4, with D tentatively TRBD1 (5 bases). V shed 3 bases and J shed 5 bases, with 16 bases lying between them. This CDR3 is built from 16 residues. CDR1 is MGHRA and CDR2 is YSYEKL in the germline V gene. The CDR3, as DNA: TGCGCCAGCAGCCAGGGCCACGGGACCACGAATGAAAAACTGTTTTTT. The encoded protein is CASSQGHGTTNEKLFF.

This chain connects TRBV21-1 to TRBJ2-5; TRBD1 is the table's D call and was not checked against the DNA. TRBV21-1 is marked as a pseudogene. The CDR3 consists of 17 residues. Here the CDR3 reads CASSNPGRIEFQETQYF. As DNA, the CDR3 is TGTGCCAGCAGCAACCCGGGACGGATAGAATTTCAAGAGACCCAGTACTTC.

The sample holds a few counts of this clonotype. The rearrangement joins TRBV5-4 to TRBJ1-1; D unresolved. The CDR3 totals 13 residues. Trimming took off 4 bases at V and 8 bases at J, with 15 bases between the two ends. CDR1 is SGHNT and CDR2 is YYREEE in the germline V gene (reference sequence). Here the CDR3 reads CASSLGGVAEAFF. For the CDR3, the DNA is TGTGCCAGCAGCCTCGGTGGGGTTGCCGAAGCTTTCTTT.

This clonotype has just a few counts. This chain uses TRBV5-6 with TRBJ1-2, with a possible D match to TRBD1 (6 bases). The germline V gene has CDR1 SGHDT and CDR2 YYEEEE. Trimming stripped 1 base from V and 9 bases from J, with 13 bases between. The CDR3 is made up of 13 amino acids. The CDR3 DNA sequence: TGTGCCAGCAGCTTGTACAGGGCCAAACGCTACACCTTC. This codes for CASSLYRAKRYTF. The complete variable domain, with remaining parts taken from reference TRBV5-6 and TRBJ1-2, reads DAGVTQSPTHLIKTRGQQVTLRCSPKSGHDTVSWYQQALGQGPQFIFQYYEEEERQRGNFPDRFSGHQFPNYSSELNVNALLLGDSALYLCASSLYRAKRYTFGSGTRLTVV.

The CDR3 reads CASSLVSGGIAKNIQYF. The DNA for the CDR3 is TGTGCCAGCAGCTTAGTGAGCGGGGGGATAGCCAAAAACATTCAGTACTTC. The genes are TRBV7-2 and TRBJ2-4, with 9 bases fitting TRBD2. CDR1 is SGHTA and CDR2 is FQGNSA in the germline V gene. This CDR3 has 17 amino acids. V lost 1 base to trimming and J lost 0 bases; unmatched junction nucleotides: 4. The whole variable domain, remainder taken from reference TRBV7-2 and TRBJ2-4, is GAGVSQSPSNKVTEKGKDVELRCDPISGHTALYWYRQSLGQGLEFLIYFQGNSAPDKSGLPSDRFSAERTGGSVSTLTIQRTQQEDSAVYLCASSLVSGGIAKNIQYFGAGTRLSVL.

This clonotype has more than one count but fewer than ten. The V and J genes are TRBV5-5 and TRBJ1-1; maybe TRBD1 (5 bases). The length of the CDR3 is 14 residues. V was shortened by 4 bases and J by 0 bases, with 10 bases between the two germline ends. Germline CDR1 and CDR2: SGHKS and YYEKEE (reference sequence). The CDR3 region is CASSRGDLNTEAFF. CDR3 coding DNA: TGTGCCAGCAGCCGCGGGGACCTGAACACTGAAGCTTTCTTT.

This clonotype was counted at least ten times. CDR3 sequence (DNA): TGTGCCAGCACGGGTGACGGGAACTATGGCTACACCTTC. Translating it yields CASTGDGNYGYTF. The chain joins TRBV6-6 to TRBJ1-2; no definite D call. Trimming removed 7 bases at V and 2 bases at J, with 11 bases between. CDR3 length equals 13 residues. The germline gives CDR1 MNHNY, CDR2 SVGAGI (reference sequence).

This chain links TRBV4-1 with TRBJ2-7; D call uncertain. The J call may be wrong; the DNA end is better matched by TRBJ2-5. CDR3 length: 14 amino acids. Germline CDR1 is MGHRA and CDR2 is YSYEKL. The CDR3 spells CASSQLGTAETQYF. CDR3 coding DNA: TGCGCCAGCAGCCAACTGGGAACTGCGGAGACCCAGTACTTC.